This T cell receptor beta chain was retrieved from a study of neurological immune-mediated disorders. About the research overall: Of the 34 patients with multiple sclerosis, about 30 had relapsing-remitting MS, whereas the remaining 3 had secondary progressive MS.

Study-level findings and limits: When the repertoires were grouped phylogenetically, those of 18 of the 34 multiple sclerosis patients came together in a single cluster of related CDR3 sequences, which points to a possible repertoire-level signature. The absence of shared CDR3 amino acid sequences among expanded clones across subjects suggests private repertoires in all groups.

This clonotype was seen ten or more times. Antigen: not known. V was clipped by 0 bases and J by 7 bases, with 12 bases between them. The CDR3 totals 15 residues. Germline CDR1 reads SGHTA; CDR2 reads FQGNSA. TCRdb used MiXCR to reprocess the 5' RACE reads, holding one entry per CDR3 protein. The data show about 55,000 distinct CDR3 sequences, approximately 3.9% seen once. The TCR sequence derives from a man aged 25-45 years with multiple sclerosis. Sequencing input: PBMCs. The chain carries TRBV7-2 and TRBJ2-2; D possibly uses TRBD1 or TRBD2 (5 bases each). The CDR3 sequence: CASSLATGTYGELFF. The CDR3 region has the DNA TGTGCCAGCAGCTTAGCAACGGGGACCTACGGGGAGCTGTTTTTT.